The sequence of this TCR beta chain was determined in a study of T-cell reconstitution after alpha-beta-depleted transplantation in children (dated by TCRdb to about 2016). Broadly, across the study: The study quantitatively tracked T-cell immune reconstitution after TCRalphabeta/CD19-depleted allogeneic hematopoietic cell transplantation in children using TCR repertoire profiling.

Based on the germline V gene, the CDR1 and CDR2 sequences are SGHRS and YFSETQ. For this chain, trimming is 1 base at the V end and 3 bases at the J end, and the number of junction bases without a gene match is 4. The CDR3 contains 15 residues, cysteine and phenylalanine counted. Here the CDR3 DNA is all that survives: 45 bases in frame from base 1. A remark on this clonotype: Its antigen is unknown. No quality values exist for individual bases; no much larger clone is one base distant.

The library was built by means of PCR. For sequencing, an Illumina HiSeq 2500 was employed. TCR libraries were prepared with molecular barcoding, using unique molecular identifiers to normalize TCRbeta repertoire quantification. The public reads were reprocessed in TCRdb via fastp at Q25 and MiXCR, keeping in-frame beta chains. Rows matching on CDR3 protein sequence are summarized as one entry with the most common DNA and genes. The sample table lists some 530,000 distinct CDR3 sequences, under 15% of them with a count of one. The ten top clones hold around 6% of the sample. This receptor was obtained from a human donor who donated a stem cell graft to a child with combined immunodeficiency. The sequence joins TRBV5-1 to TRBJ1-1; 9 nucleotides in the junction match TRBD1. The input for sequencing was PBMCs from the stem cell graft donor, taken from the stem cell graft. The CDR3 region has the sequence CASSLTGGADTEAFF. The DNA sequence reads TGCGCCAGCAGCTTGACAGGGGGCGCGGACACTGAAGCTTTCTTT. The full variable domain, with segments outside the CDR3 supplied by the reference TRBV5-1 and TRBJ1-1 proteins, appears as KAGVTQTPRYLIKTRGQQVTLSCSPISGHRSVSWYQQTPGQGLQFLFEYFSETQRNKGNFPGRFSGRQFSNSRSEMNVSTLELGDSALYLCASSLTGGADTEAFFGQGTRLTVV.